The 26 T cell receptor beta chains presented below share a single source sample, sequenced in a study of CD4 T cells in relation to SARS-CoV-2 and coronaviruses. The repertoire was sequenced with immunoSEQ multiplex PCR; TCRdb's copy has only in-frame clones and lacks some. Seen here are tens of thousands of clones, around nine tenths observed once, and the top ten hold 9.2%. The sequencing input was memory CD4+ T cells from PBMCs. The receptors were gathered from an adult with COVID-19.

The chain uses TRBV10-1 and TRBJ1-1; D ambiguous. Germline-derived CDR1 and CDR2 are WNHNN and SYGVQD (reference sequence). This CDR3 comprises 15 residues. The germline V and J ends were trimmed by 5 bases and 3 bases, with 16 bases remaining between them. The CDR3 nucleotides are TGCGCCAGCAGTAGGGTCTCCAAGGAGGACACTGAAGCTTTCTTT. Translating gives CASSRVSKEDTEAFF.

The chain combines TRBV7-8 with TRBJ1-2; D may be TRBD1 (6 bases). V was trimmed by 1 base and J by 8 bases, leaving 17 bases between them. The CDR3 length is 15 residues. CDR1 and CDR2 (germline): SGHVS, FQNEAQ. As DNA, the CDR3 is TGTGCCAGCAGCTTAGTAGGGGGGGCGGTAGGGGGCTACACCTTC. It translates to CASSLVGGAVGGYTF.

The chain employs TRBV6-5 and TRBJ2-3, with D unresolved. The ends were cut back, 3 bases at V and 2 bases at J, with 9 bases in the middle. Looked up from germline, CDR1 is MNHEY and CDR2 is SVGAGI. The CDR3 is 14 residues long. DNA for the CDR3: TGTGCCAGCAGTTATATAGGCATCACAGATACGCAGTATTTT. Translation: CASSYIGITDTQYF.

This rearrangement joins TRBV28 to TRBJ2-1; 9 nucleotides line up with TRBD1. The CDR3 is made up of 15 amino acids. Germline V gene data show CDR1 as MDHEN and CDR2 as SYDVKM. The V segment lost 6 bases and the J segment 6 bases; nucleotides outside the gene matches: 9. CDR3 DNA sequence: TGTGCCAGCAGAACCGGACAGGGGATGGTCAATGAGCAGTTCTTC. This sequence encodes CASRTGQGMVNEQFF. Variable domain in full (rest from reference TRBV28 and TRBJ2-1): DVKVTQSSRYLVKRTGEKVFLECVQDMDHENMFWYRQDPGLGLRLIYFSYDVKMKEKGDIPEGYSVSREKKERFSLILESASTNQTSMYLCASRTGQGMVNEQFFGPGTRLTVL.

This clone showed up just once. This chain uses TRBV15 with TRBJ1-3; D might be TRBD1 (6 bases). This CDR3 is built from 14 residues. Trimming removed 2 bases from V and 3 bases from J, with 8 bases in between. In germline, CDR1 is LNHNV, CDR2 YYDKDF (reference sequence). As DNA, the CDR3 is TGTGCCACCAGCAGAACAGGGTATGGAAACACCATATATTTT. Protein product: CATSRTGYGNTIYF.

The CDR3 loop is CASSSDTGGGNSPLHF. DNA of the CDR3: TGCGCCAGCAGCTCGGACACTGGGGGGGGGAATTCACCCCTCCACTTT. This chain joins TRBV5-1 and TRBJ1-6; D perhaps matches TRBD1 (5 bases). Germline CDR1 SGHRS, CDR2 YFSETQ. CDR3 size: 16 residues. V gave up 3 bases and J gave up 7 bases, with 17 bases separating them.

CDR3 nucleotides: TGTGCCAGCAGCTACGGACAGGGGGCGCAGCAGTACTTC. It yields the protein CASSYGQGAQQYF. The chain couples TRBV5-5 to TRBJ2-7, with 11 bases fitting TRBD1. Per germline, CDR1 SGHKS and CDR2 YYEKEE (reference sequence). J gave up 8 bases and V 3 bases, and 4 bases lay outside the gene matches. This CDR3 region has 13 residues. Based on the CDR3 plus reference TRBV5-5 and TRBJ2-7, the full variable domain is DAGVTQSPTHLIKTRGQQVTLRCSPISGHKSVSWYQQVLGQGPQFIFQYYEKEERGRGNFPDRFSARQFPNYSSELNVNALLLGDSALYLCASSYGQGAQQYFGPGTRLTVT.

This chain connects TRBV5-4 to TRBJ1-4; TRBD1 is a possible D gene (6 bases). The CDR3 covers 14 residues. In germline, CDR1 is SGHNT, CDR2 YYREEE (reference sequence). V was pared by 4 bases and J by 8 bases, with 15 bases between. This CDR3 is CASSPTGTSEKLFF. DNA for the CDR3: TGTGCCAGCAGCCCCACCGGGACAAGCGAAAAACTGTTTTTT. The full variable domain, rest sourced from reference TRBV5-4 and TRBJ1-4, is ETGVTQSPTHLIKTRGQQVTLRCSSQSGHNTVSWYQQALGQGPQFIFQYYREEENGRGNFPPRFSGLQFPNYSSELNVNALELDDSALYLCASSPTGTSEKLFFGSGTQLSVL.

The gene calls are TRBV7-3 and TRBJ1-2; possible D gene TRBD1, 5 bases. The germline gives CDR1 SGHTA, CDR2 FQGTGA. Trimming took 6 bases from V and 8 from J, leaving 19 bases between them. The length of the CDR3 is 14 residues. In nucleotides, the CDR3 is TGTGCCAGCAGTTCAAGCCCGCAGGGAGTGGGCTACACCTTC. Translated: CASSSSPQGVGYTF.

This clone appeared a single time. The genes are TRBV25-1 and TRBJ1-4; 8 nucleotides agree with TRBD1. This CDR3 is built from 16 residues. Trimming took 5 bases from V and 7 from J; bases not matched to a gene: 12. The germline CDR1 and CDR2 sequences are MGHDK and SYGVNS. The CDR3 coding sequence is TGTGCCAGCAGTTACGGTCAGGGGGCTATGTTTGAAAAACTGTTTTTT. Translating gives CASSYGQGAMFEKLFF.

This clone was seen a handful of times. The chain's CDR3 is CASSLRGGKGGDTEAFF. The CDR3 DNA sequence: TGTGCCAGCAGCTTACGGGGGGGAAAGGGTGGGGACACTGAAGCTTTCTTT. The chain carries TRBV7-3 and TRBJ1-1; D may be TRBD1 (5 bases). The CDR3 runs to 17 residues. Trimming shortened V by 2 bases and J by 3 bases, and 19 bases separated the two germline ends. Germline-derived CDR1 and CDR2 are SGHTA and FQGTGA.

The chain combines TRBV6-2 or TRBV6-3 with TRBJ1-2, with 8 positions matching TRBD1. This CDR3 region has 15 residues. J lost 4 bases, V lost 4 bases, and 8 bases had no gene match. Germline V gene sequence: CDR1 MNHEY, CDR2 SVGEGT. The chain's CDR3 is CASSSQRTGLYGYTF. DNA for the CDR3: TGTGCCAGCAGTTCCCAGCGGACAGGGCTCTATGGCTACACCTTC.

The chain has TRBV6-5 and TRBJ2-5; TRBD2 might be the D (6 bases). This CDR3 comprises 14 residues. Germline lookup yields CDR1 MNHEY and CDR2 SVGAGI. V lost 7 bases to trimming and J lost 6 bases, with 18 bases between them. CDR3 protein: CASTLLEGKQTQYF. In nucleotides, the CDR3 is TGTGCCAGCACCCTGCTGGAGGGTAAGCAGACCCAGTACTTC.

The chain combines TRBV11-3 with TRBJ2-5; 9 bases are a match to TRBD1. V was pared by 1 base and J by 5 bases, with 5 bases of the junction left unmatched. CDR3 length equals 15 residues. Germline-derived CDR1 and CDR2 are SGHNT and YENEEA. This CDR3 is CASSLGGQGLETQYF. The CDR3 coding sequence is TGTGCCAGCAGCTTAGGGGGACAGGGTTTGGAGACCCAGTACTTC.

The gene calls are TRBV19 and TRBJ2-5; D is possibly TRBD2 (7 bases). Looked up from germline, CDR1 is LNHDA and CDR2 is SQIVND (reference sequence). The ends were cut back, 3 bases at V and 4 bases at J, with 9 bases in the middle. This CDR3 region has 13 residues. Written as DNA, the CDR3 is TGTGCCAGTAGTATTGCGGGGGCAGAGACCCAGTACTTC. Translated: CASSIAGAETQYF.

The gene calls are TRBV10-3 and TRBJ1-4; perhaps TRBD1 as D (6 bases). The CDR3 has 17 residues. V was clipped by 11 bases and J by 0 bases, with 22 bases between them. Germline CDR1 and CDR2: ENHRY and SYGVKD. The CDR3 DNA sequence: TGTGCCCTCGCTCTTACAGGGCACTCGGCAACTAATGAAAAACTGTTTTTT. Encoded protein: CALALTGHSATNEKLFF.

The V gene is TRBV29-1, the J gene TRBJ2-5; a possible D gene is TRBD1 (6 bases). The germline gives CDR1 SQVTM, CDR2 ANQGSEA. This CDR3 region has 14 residues. Between the trimmed V and J ends, which lost 3 bases and 1 base, there was a span of 12 bases. The CDR3 protein is CSVEWGRTQETQYF. For the CDR3, the DNA is TGCAGCGTTGAGTGGGGGCGGACCCAAGAGACCCAGTACTTC.

The rearrangement joins TRBV6-5 to TRBJ2-3; 9 bases are a match to TRBD2. Germline loops: CDR1 MNHEY, CDR2 SVGAGI. The CDR3 totals 15 residues. After removal of 5 bases from V and 2 bases from J, the junction contained 5 bases not matched to a gene. CDR3 sequence (DNA): TGTGCCAGCAGTATGTTAGCGGGGGTCACAGATACGCAGTATTTT. This translates into CASSMLAGVTDTQYF.

This rearrangement joins TRBV21-1 to TRBJ1-4. TRBV21-1 is termed a pseudogene. This CDR3 has 16 amino acids. DNA of the CDR3: TGTGCCAGCAGCAGGAAAGGCGACGCCGGCGGAGAAAAACTGTTTTTT. It codes for CASSRKGDAGGEKLFF.

The chain links TRBV3-1 (or the pseudogene TRBV3-2) to TRBJ2-5; TRBD2 matches 8 bases. Losses at the gene ends were 2 bases for V and 3 bases for J; bases not matched to a gene: 2. This CDR3 region has 14 residues. CDR1 is LGHDT, CDR2 YNNKEL, per germline (reference sequence). CDR3 DNA: TGTGCCAGCAGCCAATATAGCGGGGAAGAGACCCAGTACTTC. Protein: CASSQYSGEETQYF.

The chain has TRBV6-5 and TRBJ2-7; tentative D call: TRBD1 (6 bases). V dropped 6 bases and J dropped 4 bases, with 13 bases sitting between them. The CDR3 runs to 13 residues. CDR1 is MNHEY and CDR2 is SVGAGI in the germline V gene. DNA for the CDR3: TGTGCCAGCAGCCGACAGGCCGAATACGAGCAGTACTTC. Protein sequence: CASSRQAEYEQYF.

The rearrangement links TRBV28 to TRBJ2-1; 7 positions match TRBD1. This CDR3 spans 13 amino acids. The trim removed 7 bases at V and 7 bases at J, leaving 7 bases unmatched. Germline V lookup: CDR1 MDHEN, CDR2 SYDVKM. Here the CDR3 reads CASTGTVPNEQFF. The CDR3 DNA follows: TGTGCCAGCACCGGGACAGTTCCTAATGAGCAGTTCTTC.

The chain joins TRBV25-1 to TRBJ2-1; 8 bases match TRBD2. Germline V gene lookup returns CDR1 MGHDK and CDR2 SYGVNS. With V trimmed by 4 bases and J by 10 bases, 3 bases remained unmatched. The CDR3 contains 12 residues. In DNA form, the CDR3 reads TGTGCCAGCAGTGTAGTAGCGGGGGAGCAGTTCTTC. Its protein is CASSVVAGEQFF.

The chain uses TRBV5-4 and TRBJ1-2; possibly TRBD1 for D (5 bases). The CDR3 loop spans 15 amino acids. Germline CDR1 and CDR2: SGHNT and YYREEE (reference sequence). V lost 5 bases and J lost 0, with 14 bases in between. The chain's CDR3 is CASSSQGTANYGYTF. The CDR3 coding sequence is TGTGCCAGCAGTTCCCAGGGAACCGCTAACTATGGCTACACCTTC.

The chain joins TRBV19 to TRBJ2-4; 13 nucleotides align to TRBD2. Germline V gives CDR1 LNHDA, CDR2 SQIVND (reference sequence). CDR3 length: 20 residues. The junction had 11 bases not matched to a gene; V was cut back by 3 bases and J by 0 bases. The CDR3 nucleotides are TGTGCCAGTAGTATCTCCAGGACTAGCGGGGGACCTCTAGCCAAAAACATTCAGTACTTC. This gives the protein CASSISRTSGGPLAKNIQYF.

The genes are TRBV12-5 and TRBJ1-5; 9 nucleotides align to TRBD1. Germline V lookup: CDR1 LGHNT, CDR2 FRNRAP. V lost 6 bases, J lost 3 bases, and 9 bases stayed unmatched. This CDR3 has 16 residues. For the CDR3, the DNA is TGTGCTAGTGGCTCCAGACAGGGGGAAGTCAATCAGCCCCAGCATTTT. It yields the protein CASGSRQGEVNQPQHF.